The rows below give T cell receptor beta chains drawn from one sample of a study of CD8 T cells in ankylosing spondylitis. TCRdb re-analysed the 5' RACE reads in MiXCR, keeping a single row per CDR3 protein. Among 300,000 to 350,000 distinct CDR3 sequences listed, less than 25% were seen once. Sequenced input: blood, either unsorted or a sorted T cell fraction (not recorded which). The origin of the receptors is a female donor with ankylosing spondylitis or in good health (not recorded which). CDR3s include the opening cysteine and the closing phenylalanine or tryptophan. A D gene is named only where the DNA matches it firmly. The size field is filled for only some rows; it gives once, few, many or a size class.

j_call d_call clone_size v_call cdr3_nt cdr3_aa
TRBJ2-6 TRBD2 NA TRBV7-2 TGTGCCAGCAGCTTAGGCTTCTCATGGGGAGGGATTTCTGGGGCCAACGTCCTGACTTTC CASSLGFSWGGISGANVLTF
TRBJ2-1 NA NA TRBV7-9 TGTGCCAGCAGCGCAGACACCAAAAATGAGCAGTTCTTC CASSADTKNEQFF
TRBJ1-2 NA few TRBV10-3 TGTGCCATCGGAGGTGGGGGGAACTATGGCTACACCTTC CAIGGGGNYGYTF
TRBJ2-7 TRBD1 few TRBV12-3/TRBV12-4 TGTGCCAGCAGTACGAGACAGGGGCAAAGTTACGAGCAGTACTTC CASSTRQGQSYEQYF
TRBJ2-1 TRBD2 NA TRBV28 TGTGCCAGCAGGATTAGGGAGGGTACCCCCGCCAATGAGCAGTTCTTC CASRIREGTPANEQFF
TRBJ2-5 NA few TRBV12-3/TRBV12-4 TGTGCCAGCAGTTTCGAGGCCACGGCGACCCAGTACTTC CASSFEATATQYF
TRBJ2-5 TRBD2 few TRBV29-1 TGCAGCGTGACGCGCCGCCTAGCGGGAGTCGGGGAGACCCAGTACTTC CSVTRRLAGVGETQYF
TRBJ2-3 TRBD2 NA TRBV20-1 TGCAGTGCTAGAGTTAGGGCGGGAGTTACAGATACGCAGTATTTT CSARVRAGVTDTQYF
TRBJ2-3 NA few TRBV6-2/TRBV6-3 TGTGCCAGCAGTTACGGCGGGATAGCGGAGAGCACAGATACGCAGTATTTT CASSYGGIAESTDTQYF
TRBJ2-3 NA NA TRBV5-1 TGCGCCAGCAGCGTCCGATCTAGCGTGGGAGATACGCAGTATTTT CASSVRSSVGDTQYF
TRBJ2-1 TRBD2 few TRBV9 TGTGCCAGCAGCGTAGAAGAGGGGGGACTAGCGGGTTACAATGAGCAGTTCTTC CASSVEEGGLAGYNEQFF
TRBJ1-2 NA NA TRBV29-1 TGCAGCGTTGTTGGTCAGGTTGGTGGCTACACCTTC CSVVGQVGGYTF
TRBJ2-1 NA NA TRBV20-1 TGCAGTGCTAGAGATTTTCGCGGAAGCTACAATGAGCAGTTCTTC CSARDFRGSYNEQFF
TRBJ2-1 NA NA TRBV12-3/TRBV12-4 TGTGCCAGCAGCCCCTTCAAAGAGAATGAGCAGTTCTTC CASSPFKENEQFF
TRBJ2-5 NA few TRBV18 TGTGCCAGCTCACCAACGGGCAGAGAGGAGACCCAGTACTTC CASSPTGREETQYF
TRBJ1-2 NA many TRBV12-3/TRBV12-4 TGTGCCAGCAGTTTCCGTTGGACGGCCTCTTATGGCTACACCTTC CASSFRWTASYGYTF
TRBJ2-5 NA NA TRBV20-1 TGCAGTGCTAGGAAGGACTACCCCAAAGAGACCCAGTACTTC CSARKDYPKETQYF
TRBJ2-7 TRBD1 many TRBV5-1 TGCGCCAGCAGCCACCTCACGACAGGGATATCCTACGAGCAGTACTTC CASSHLTTGISYEQYF
TRBJ2-1 NA NA TRBV6-1 TGTGCCAGCAGTCCCCAGGGCCCGGGGTACAATGAGCAGTTCTTC CASSPQGPGYNEQFF
TRBJ1-5 NA few TRBV6-1 TGTGCCAGCAGTCCCGGGTCGAGGCAGCCCCAGCATTTT CASSPGSRQPQHF
TRBJ2-7 NA NA TRBV5-1 TGCGCCAGCGCTTACCGGGACTTACTCTACGAGCAGTACTTC CASAYRDLLYEQYF
TRBJ2-4 NA few TRBV3-1 TGTGCCAGCAGCCCGGCAGGTGGCGACAAAAACATTCAGTACTTC CASSPAGGDKNIQYF
TRBJ2-7 TRBD2 NA TRBV5-1 TGCGCCAGCAGCTTGGTGACTAGCGGGACGGCCTACGAGCAGTACTTC CASSLVTSGTAYEQYF
TRBJ2-7 NA NA TRBV12-3/TRBV12-4 TGTGCCAGCAGTTTGTTTATCATCGACTTCGGGGAGGAGCAGTACTTC CASSLFIIDFGEEQYF
TRBJ2-2 NA NA TRBV20-1 TGCAGTGCTCGGACTAAAACGAACACCGGGGAGCTGTTTTTT CSARTKTNTGELFF
TRBJ1-1 NA few TRBV12-5 TGTGCTAGTGCCGCCGGGGCTCACACTGAAGCTTTCTTT CASAAGAHTEAFF
TRBJ1-2 NA few TRBV6-2/TRBV6-3 TGTGCCAGCAGACGGACAGCAGGAGCTAACTATGGCTACACCTTC CASRRTAGANYGYTF
TRBJ2-1 NA NA TRBV6-1 TGTGCCAGCAGTCGCTTCCAGGGGGGATCCTACAATGAGCAGTTCTTC CASSRFQGGSYNEQFF
TRBJ1-1 NA few TRBV4-3 TGCGCCAGCAGCCAAGAAGGGCAGGTAGCGTCGAAAGCTTTCTTT CASSQEGQVASKAFF
TRBJ2-5 TRBD2 NA TRBV20-1 TGCAGTGCAGGAGCGGGAGGAAAAGAGACCCAGTACTTC CSAGAGGKETQYF
TRBJ1-2 NA NA TRBV29-1 TGCAGCGTTGGGGGGCAGCCGGGTCGTGGCTACACCTTC CSVGGQPGRGYTF
TRBJ2-1 NA NA TRBV5-1 TGCGCCAGCAGCTTACTACCGGGAAAGAGCTCCTACAATGAGCAGTTCTTC CASSLLPGKSSYNEQFF
TRBJ2-7 NA few TRBV20-1 TGCAGTGCCCGACCGGGAATAGCGAGTAGTTACGAGCAGTACTTC CSARPGIASSYEQYF
TRBJ2-2 NA few TRBV11-2 TGTGCCAGCAGCACGACCCCCGGCGGGGAGCTGTTTTTT CASSTTPGGELFF
TRBJ2-3 TRBD1 NA TRBV19 TGTGCCAGTAGTATACTGGGGACAGACCTCGGAGCTACGCAGTATTTT CASSILGTDLGATQYF
TRBJ2-3 TRBD2 many TRBV28 TGTGCCAGCAGCCCTAGGGGCGGGAGAACAGATACGCAGTATTTT CASSPRGGRTDTQYF
TRBJ2-1 TRBD2 few TRBV20-1 TGCAGTGCCCTAGCGGGAGGCAGAATCTCCTACAATGAGCAGTTCTTC CSALAGGRISYNEQFF
TRBJ2-7 NA few TRBV20-1 TGCAGTGCGATACCTAACGGGAGTCCCTCCTACGAGCAGTACTTC CSAIPNGSPSYEQYF
TRBJ2-3 NA many TRBV29-1 TGCAGCGTTGTACAAGGCCCCACAGATACGCAGTATTTT CSVVQGPTDTQYF
TRBJ2-5 NA NA TRBV7-9 TGTGCCAGCAGCTCAAACAGGGAACAAGAGACCCAGTACTTC CASSSNREQETQYF
TRBJ2-7 TRBD2 few TRBV5-1 TGCGCCAGCAGCGCAATCGGCGGGAGTGTCTACGAGCAGTACTTC CASSAIGGSVYEQYF
TRBJ2-1 NA NA TRBV5-5 TGTGCCAGCACCCTAGGGAGTGAGCAGTTCTTC CASTLGSEQFF
TRBJ2-1 NA NA TRBV11-2 TGTGCCAGCACTACAGAACAGGGAGATTGGAATGAGCAGTTCTTC CASTTEQGDWNEQFF
TRBJ1-2 NA many TRBV20-1 TGCAGTGCCATGGGGCAGGTTAACTATGGCTACACCTTC CSAMGQVNYGYTF
TRBJ2-4 TRBD1 NA TRBV6-1 TGTGCCAGCACCCTGACAGGGAAAGGGGCCAAAAACATTCAGTACTTC CASTLTGKGAKNIQYF
TRBJ2-7 TRBD2 few TRBV7-2 TGTGCCAGCAGCTCCACTAGCGGGAGCGGCGAGCAGTACTTC CASSSTSGSGEQYF
TRBJ2-7 NA NA TRBV7-2 TGTGCCAGCAGCTTAGCGGCCGGAGGCTACGAGCAGTACTTC CASSLAAGGYEQYF
TRBJ2-7 TRBD1 NA TRBV6-1 TGTGCCAGCAGAGGTCCGGGACAGAGCTACGAGCAGTACTTC CASRGPGQSYEQYF
TRBJ2-7 NA many TRBV4-3 TGCGCCAGCAGCCAAAACCCCCTAGAAGGGGTCCACGAGCAGTACTTC CASSQNPLEGVHEQYF
TRBJ1-2 TRBD1 few TRBV12-3/TRBV12-4 TGTGCCAGCGGGGACAGCCAAAGAAACTATGGCTACACCTTC CASGDSQRNYGYTF
TRBJ2-7 TRBD1 NA TRBV9 TGTGCCAGCAGCGGTACCGGGACAGGGTACGAGCAGTACTTC CASSGTGTGYEQYF
TRBJ2-5 NA few TRBV25-1 TGTGCCAGCAGTGAAAATGCAGGGTGGGCGCAAGAGACCCAGTACTTC CASSENAGWAQETQYF
TRBJ1-1 TRBD1 few TRBV18 TGTGCCAGCTCACCCTCCGGGACAGGAAGGGGCACTGAAGCTTTCTTT CASSPSGTGRGTEAFF
TRBJ2-7 NA few TRBV3-1 TGTGCCAGCAGCCAAACGGCGGGGAGTCCCGAGCAGTACTTC CASSQTAGSPEQYF